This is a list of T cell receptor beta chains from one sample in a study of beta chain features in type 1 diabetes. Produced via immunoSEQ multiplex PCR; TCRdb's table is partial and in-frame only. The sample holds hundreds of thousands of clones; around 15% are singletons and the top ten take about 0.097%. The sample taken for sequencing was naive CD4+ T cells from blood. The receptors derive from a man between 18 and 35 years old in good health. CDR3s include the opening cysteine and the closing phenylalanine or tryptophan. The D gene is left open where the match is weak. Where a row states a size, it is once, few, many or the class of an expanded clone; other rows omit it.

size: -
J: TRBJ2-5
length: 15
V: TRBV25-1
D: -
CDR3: CASSEAPGPQETQYF
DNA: TGTGCCAGCAGTGAGGCCCCGGGACCACAAGAGACCCAGTACTTC

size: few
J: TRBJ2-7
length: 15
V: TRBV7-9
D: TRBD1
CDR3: CASSDGQGIFYEQYF
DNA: TGTGCCAGCAGCGACGGACAGGGGATTTTCTACGAGCAGTACTTC

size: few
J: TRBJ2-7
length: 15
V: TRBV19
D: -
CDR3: CASREAGTQRYEQYF
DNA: TGTGCCAGTAGGGAGGCCGGGACTCAGCGATACGAGCAGTACTTC

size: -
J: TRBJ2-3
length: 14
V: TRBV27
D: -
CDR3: CASSLMIRTDTQYF
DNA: TGTGCCAGCAGTTTAATGATCCGCACAGATACGCAGTATTTT

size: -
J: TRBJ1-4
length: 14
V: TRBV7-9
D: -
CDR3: CASSFQQTNEKLFF
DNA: TGTGCCAGCAGTTTTCAGCAAACTAATGAAAAACTGTTTTTT

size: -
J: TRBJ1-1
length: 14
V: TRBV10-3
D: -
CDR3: CAINTGKLNTEAFF
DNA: TGTGCCATCAACACAGGGAAATTGAACACTGAAGCTTTCTTT

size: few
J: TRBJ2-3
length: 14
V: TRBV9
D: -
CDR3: CASSDQRPTDTQYF
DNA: TGTGCCAGCAGCGATCAGCGGCCCACAGATACGCAGTATTTT

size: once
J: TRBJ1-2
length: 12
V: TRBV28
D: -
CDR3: CASRPAIYGYTF
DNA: TGTGCCAGCAGACCAGCGATCTATGGCTACACCTTC

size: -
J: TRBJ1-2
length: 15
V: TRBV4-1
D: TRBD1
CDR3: CASSQPTGTVYGYTF
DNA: TGCGCCAGCAGCCAACCCACCGGGACAGTTTATGGCTACACCTTC

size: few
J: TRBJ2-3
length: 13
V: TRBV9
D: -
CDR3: CASSPRTFGTQYF
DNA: TGTGCCAGCAGCCCCCGGACATTCGGTACGCAGTATTTT

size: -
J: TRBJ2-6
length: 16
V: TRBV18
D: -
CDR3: CASSPQGASGANVLTF
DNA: TGTGCCAGCTCACCACAGGGCGCCTCTGGGGCCAACGTCCTGACTTTC

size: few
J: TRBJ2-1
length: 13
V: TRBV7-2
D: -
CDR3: CASSSWEPDRQFF
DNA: TGTGCCAGCAGCTCCTGGGAGCCGGATAGGCAGTTCTTC

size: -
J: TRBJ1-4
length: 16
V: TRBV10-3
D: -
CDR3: CAISEAGHATNEKLFF
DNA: TGTGCCATCAGTGAAGCCGGCCATGCAACTAATGAAAAACTGTTTTTT

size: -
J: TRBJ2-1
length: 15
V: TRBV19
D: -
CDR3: CASSLSVSSYNEQFF
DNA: TGTGCCAGTAGCCTTAGCGTTTCTTCCTACAATGAGCAGTTCTTC

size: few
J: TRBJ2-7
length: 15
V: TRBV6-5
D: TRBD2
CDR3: CASSYLAGGQYEQYF
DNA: TGTGCCAGCAGTTATTTAGCGGGAGGCCAGTACGAGCAGTACTTC

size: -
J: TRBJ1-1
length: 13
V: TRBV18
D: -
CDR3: CASPQQSSTEAFF
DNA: TGTGCCAGCCCACAACAAAGTAGCACTGAAGCTTTCTTT

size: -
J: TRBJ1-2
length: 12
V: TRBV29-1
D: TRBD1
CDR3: CSVLDRVDGYTF
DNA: TGCAGCGTTCTCGACAGGGTGGATGGCTACACCTTC

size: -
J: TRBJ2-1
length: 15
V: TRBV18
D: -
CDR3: CASSPPNPKGGEQFF
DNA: TGTGCCAGCTCACCACCGAACCCGAAAGGCGGGGAGCAGTTCTTC

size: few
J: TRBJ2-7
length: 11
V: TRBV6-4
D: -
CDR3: CASRVANEQYF
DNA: TGTGCCAGCCGGGTGGCTAACGAGCAGTACTTC

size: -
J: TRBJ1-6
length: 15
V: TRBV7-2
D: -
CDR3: CASSLQGGENSPLHF
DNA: TGTGCCAGCAGCTTACAGGGCGGAGAAAATTCACCCCTCCACTTT

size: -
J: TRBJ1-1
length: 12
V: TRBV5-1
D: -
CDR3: CASSLEGYEAFF
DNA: TGCGCCAGCAGCTTGGAGGGATACGAAGCTTTCTTT

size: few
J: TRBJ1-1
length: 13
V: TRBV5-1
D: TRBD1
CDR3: CASSSQGDTEAFF
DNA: TGCGCCAGCAGCTCGCAGGGGGACACTGAAGCTTTCTTT

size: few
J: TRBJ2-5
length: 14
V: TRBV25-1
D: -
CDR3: CASSAQATGETQYF
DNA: TGTGCCAGCAGCGCCCAGGCAACCGGGGAGACCCAGTACTTC